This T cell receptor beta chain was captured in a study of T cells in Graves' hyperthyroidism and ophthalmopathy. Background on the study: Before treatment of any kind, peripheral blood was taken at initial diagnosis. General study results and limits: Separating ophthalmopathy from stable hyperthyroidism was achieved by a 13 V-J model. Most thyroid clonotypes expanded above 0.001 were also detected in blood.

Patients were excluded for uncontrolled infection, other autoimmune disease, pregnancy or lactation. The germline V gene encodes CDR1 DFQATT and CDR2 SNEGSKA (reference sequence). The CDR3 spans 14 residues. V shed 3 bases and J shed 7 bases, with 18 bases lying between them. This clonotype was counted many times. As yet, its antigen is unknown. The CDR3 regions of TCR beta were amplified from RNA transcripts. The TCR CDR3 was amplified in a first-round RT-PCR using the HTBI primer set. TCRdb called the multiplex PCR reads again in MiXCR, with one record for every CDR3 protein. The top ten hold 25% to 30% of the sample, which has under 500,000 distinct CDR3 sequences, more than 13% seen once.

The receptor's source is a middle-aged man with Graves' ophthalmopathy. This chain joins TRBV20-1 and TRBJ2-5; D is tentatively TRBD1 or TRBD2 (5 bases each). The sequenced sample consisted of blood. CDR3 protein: CSARHGTAKGTQYF. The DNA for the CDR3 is TGCAGTGCTAGGCACGGGACCGCTAAGGGGACCCAGTACTTC.